A single sample is the source of the 11 T cell receptor beta chains below, sequenced in a study of beta chain features in type 1 diabetes. Study observations and caveats: Moderately but significantly shorter TCRB CDR3s were found in Type 1 diabetes patients in all four CD4+ subsets.

The whole isolated RNA underwent reverse transcription, so sequencing captured expressed TCRB transcripts. The assay was immunoSEQ multiplex PCR, and TCRdb's table has in-frame clones only and misses some. The table includes 150,000 to 200,000 clones, roughly 9% detected once. No antigen has been identified for these receptors. The sequenced sample consisted of central memory CD4+ T cells from blood. The receptors here all came from a woman in her thirties with type 1 diabetes.

This clone was seen a handful of times. The chain uses TRBV4-2 and TRBJ2-1, with TRBD2 matching over 8 bases. V trimming: 2 bases; J trimming: 6 bases; junction bases outside the gene matches: 6. The CDR3 is made up of 15 amino acids. The germline gives CDR1 LGHNA, CDR2 YNFKEQ. CDR3 DNA sequence: TGTGCCAGCAGCCAACCGGGACTAGGGGCCAATGAGCAGTTCTTC. Protein product: CASSQPGLGANEQFF.

The chain is built from TRBV11-2 and TRBJ1-2; no reliable D call. Germline assignment: CDR1 SGHAT and CDR2 FQNNGV. V was clipped by 1 base and J by 0 bases, with 9 bases between them. This CDR3 region has 15 residues. The CDR3 coding sequence is TGTGCCAGCAGCTTAGGCTTGGCGGCTAACTATGGCTACACCTTC. Encoded protein: CASSLGLAANYGYTF. The entire variable domain, with the rest obtained from reference TRBV11-2 and TRBJ1-2, is as follows: EAGVAQSPRYKIIEKRQSVAFWCNPISGHATLYWYQQILGQGPKLLIQFQNNGVVDDSQLPKDRFSAERLKGVDSTLKIQPAKLEDSAVYLCASSLGLAANYGYTFGSGTRLTVV.

A few counts support this clone. The J gene is TRBJ2-3, the V gene TRBV7-9; TRBD2 aligns across 12 bases. The V gene's germline CDR1 is SEHNR and CDR2 FQNEAQ (reference sequence). V lost 5 bases and J lost 4; bases outside the gene matches: 7. This CDR3 contains 16 residues. The CDR3 loop is CASSARLAGEADTQYF. CDR3 DNA: TGTGCCAGCAGCGCCCGACTAGCGGGAGAGGCAGATACGCAGTATTTT. The variable domain in full, completed from reference TRBV7-9 and TRBJ2-3, reads DTGVSQNPRHKITKRGQNVTFRCDPISEHNRLYWYRQTLGQGPEFLTYFQNEAQLEKSRLLSDRFSAERPKGSFSTLEIQRTEQGDSAMYLCASSARLAGEADTQYFGPGTRLTVL.

This chain links TRBV28 with TRBJ2-6; 8 bases agree with TRBD1. Trimming at V came to 4 bases and at J to 3 bases, leaving 5 bases not matched to a gene. The CDR3 runs to 16 residues. Germline V gene lookup returns CDR1 MDHEN and CDR2 SYDVKM. Here the CDR3 DNA reads TGTGCCAGCAGTTCCCAGGGGGCGTATGGGGCCAACGTCCTGACTTTC. This gives the protein CASSSQGAYGANVLTF.

This rearrangement joins TRBV18 to TRBJ2-1, with unresolved D. Trimming removed 4 bases at V and 4 bases at J, with 8 bases between. The CDR3 is made up of 13 amino acids. CDR1 is KGHSH and CDR2 is LQKENI in the germline V gene. The DNA of the CDR3 is TGTGCCAGCTCACTCGACTTGTACAATGAGCAGTTCTTC. It codes for CASSLDLYNEQFF.

The chain is built from TRBV5-1 and TRBJ1-2, with 9 positions matching TRBD1. CDR1 SGHRS and CDR2 YFSETQ come from the germline V gene. Losses at the gene ends were 0 bases for V and 7 bases for J; bases not matched to a gene: 1. This CDR3 is 13 amino acids long. The DNA of the CDR3 is TGCGCCAGCAGCTTGGTGACAGGGGGTGGCTACACCTTC. Its translation: CASSLVTGGGYTF.

The J gene is TRBJ2-7, the V gene TRBV30, with D unclear. V shed 3 bases and J shed 2 bases, with 17 bases lying between them. Per germline, CDR1 GTSNPN and CDR2 SVGIG (reference sequence). The CDR3 runs 15 residues. CDR3 sequence reads: CAWRTFPTPPYEQYF. The CDR3 nucleotides are TGTGCCTGGAGAACTTTTCCCACTCCTCCCTACGAGCAGTACTTC.

A remark on this clone: This same CDR3 is encoded by further DNA sequences in the sample. The chain combines TRBV19 with TRBJ2-3, with no clear D. The V gene's germline CDR1 is LNHDA and CDR2 SQIVND (reference sequence). V shed 3 bases and J shed 4 bases, with 5 bases lying between them. The CDR3 spans 12 residues. The CDR3 protein is CASSIRSDTQYF. The CDR3 DNA reads as TGTGCCAGTAGTATTCGGTCAGATACGCAGTATTTT.

The chain employs TRBV4-1 and TRBJ1-1; 8 bases line up with TRBD1. This CDR3 spans 15 amino acids. Germline assignment: CDR1 MGHRA and CDR2 YSYEKL. Unmatched junction bases numbered 11, after V lost 0 bases and J lost 11 bases. In DNA form, the CDR3 reads TGCGCCAGCAGCCAAGAAGGACAGGGAGTCATTCGGGCTTTCTTT. Its translation is CASSQEGQGVIRAFF.

The rearrangement joins TRBV14 to TRBJ2-7; 7 positions match TRBD2. Germline CDR1 is SGHDN and CDR2 is FVKESK. Trimming took 4 bases from V and 6 from J; bases not matched to a gene: 6. CDR3 length: 13 residues. CDR3 amino acids: CASSPRLAGEQYF. CDR3 in DNA: TGTGCCAGCAGCCCACGACTAGCCGGCGAGCAGTACTTC.

This clone has a handful of counts. The rearrangement links TRBV5-6 to TRBJ1-3; the match to TRBD1 covers 8 bases. The junction had 9 bases not matched to a gene; V was cut back by 9 bases and J by 4 bases. Germline V gene data show CDR1 as SGHDT and CDR2 as YYEEEE. The CDR3 is made up of 14 amino acids. The chain's CDR3 is CANRDRGAGNTIYF. The CDR3 region has the DNA TGTGCCAACCGCGACAGGGGTGCGGGAAACACCATATATTTT.